One T cell receptor (beta chain) is described in this entry. The record originates from a study of monozygotic twins with inflammatory bowel disease. Germline-derived CDR1 and CDR2 are MNHEY and SVGAGI. This CDR3 region has 15 residues. Each sample's cDNA came from eight separate reactions. TCRdb re-called the 5' RACE reads, yielding one record per CDR3 amino acid sequence without DNA. Found here are approximately 100,000 distinct CDR3 sequences; the top ten clones hold 9.5% to 15%. This sequence joins TRBV6-5 and TRBJ2-2; the TRBD1 assignment by TCRdb is unverifiable without DNA. Sequenced: blood. The clonotype was recovered from a human donor with ulcerative colitis or Crohn's disease, or a healthy co-twin of an affected twin (not recorded which). The CDR3: CASSYRQGYTGELFF.